This T cell receptor beta chain stems from a study of T cell responses to AZD1222 COVID-19 vaccine (dated by TCRdb to about 2021). About the investigation overall: AZD1222 recipients given second doses at about 4 weeks or at about 12 weeks were pooled, since spike-specific TCR depth and breadth were not found to differ between the two schedules. A total of approximately 240 trial participants underwent TCR sequencing, of whom about 200 had received two doses of AZD1222 and around 26 had received two doses of the MenACWY control vaccine. Trial participants were enrolled into age subgroups of 18-55, 56-69 and 70-plus years, which contained approximately 150, 30 and 60 TCR-sequenced participants, respectively. Beyond this particular receptor, the publication reports: Conclusions about previously exposed vaccinees were limited because only six AZD1222 recipients were SARS-CoV-2 seropositive at baseline. Because no samples from the day 14 peak response were available, repertoires could be characterized only after the peak T cell response. Spike-specific TCR breadth and depth rose significantly after two AZD1222 doses compared with day 0 and with MenACWY recipients. Participants were mostly white British and included more females than males, and it was suggested by the authors that clonal diversity may have been underestimated. In the small 56-69-year group, the increase in depth fell short of significance, most likely because of low power. Reportedly, close to half of the unique spike-specific TCRs recognized epitopes lying outside the regions that are mutated in the B.1.351 and B.1.1.7 variants. The vaccine-associated CD4 TCRs covered the entire spike protein, and the dominant responses fell in regions 160-218 and 743-854.

V is reduced by 0 bases and J by 6 bases, leaving a spacing of 14 bases between them. Taken from cysteine to phenylalanine, the CDR3 has 15 residues. Just CDR3 DNA is preserved here, 45 bases in frame from base 1. The germline V gene gives CDR1 as MNHNS and CDR2 as SASEGT. The CDR3 regions of human TCRbeta chains were analyzed by immunosequencing. The authors' analysis ran thus. TCRs in the repertoires were matched against a reference library of SARS-CoV-2-specific TCRs that had been generated with the MIRA antigen-specificity platform. Breadth was defined as the fraction of unique TCRs that were SARS-CoV-2-associated, and depth was defined as the fraction of total T cells that were SARS-CoV-2-associated. Using the MIRA data, each spike-specific TCR was assigned both to the spike region to which the TCR was reactive and to a CD4 or CD8 class. Log10-transformed breadth and depth values were compared by one-way ANOVA with Sidak's multiple comparisons tests. TCRdb obtained this table from immuneACCESS and retained in-frame rearrangements with V and J assigned. These tables miss some clones; where compared with another copy, unresolved V genes account for less than half of the shortfall, and the remainder is unexplained. From that table come the V and J calls and clone size; the DNA was used to work out D and trimming. Here the sample has approximately 120,000 clones; approximately 91% occur a single time. Jointly, the top ten make up less than 30% of the sample.

As for this clone: The antigen this receptor binds is unknown. Qualities for individual bases were not recorded, and no much larger clone is one base off.

This sample's time point label indicates: baseline before first vaccination. The vaccinee samples were drawn from two UK trials, COV001 and COV002, one of which was a single-blind randomized controlled phase 2/3 trial testing AZD1222 (ChAdOx1 nCoV-19) in healthy adults. For TCRbeta chain sequencing, PBMC samples from trial participants were taken at day 0 and at day 28 after the second dose. The clonotype originates from an adult in good health. Material: peripheral blood, obtained on day 0 of AZD1222 vaccination. This sequence uses TRBV6-1 and TRBJ1-2; a tentative D match to TRBD1 spans 5 bases. The DNA is TGTGCCAGCAGTGAAGCGCTGGGGCATTCTAATGGCTACACCTTC. Translated, it reads CASSEALGHSNGYTF.